This T cell receptor beta chain was recovered during a study of Graves' ophthalmopathy and Graves' hyperthyroidism. Study-level points and caveats: Most expanded clonotypes from thyroid (those above 0.001 frequency) were also found in blood.

Researchers took RNA transcripts and amplified TCR beta CDR3 regions from them. The first-round RT-PCR employed HTBI primers together with the Qiagen OneStep RT-PCR kit. A multiplex PCR was then performed as the second round. Each CDR3 protein is one row after TCRdb ran MiXCR on the multiplex PCR reads. The sample includes 600,000 to 950,000 distinct CDR3 sequences, roughly 41% seen only once; the top ten take approximately 43%. V shed 4 bases and J shed 4 bases, with 13 bases lying between them. The germline gives CDR1 SGHAT, CDR2 FQNNGV. The CDR3 is made up of 14 amino acids. Remarks on this clonotype: The antigen is unknown.

The TCR sequence derives from an adult man with Graves' ophthalmopathy. The rearrangement joins TRBV11-2 to TRBJ1-2; D possibly corresponds to TRBD1 (6 bases). The sequenced material came from peripheral blood. The CDR3 loop is CASSSGARLYGYTF. The CDR3 DNA follows: TGTGCCAGCAGCTCGGGGGCCCGACTCTATGGCTACACCTTC.